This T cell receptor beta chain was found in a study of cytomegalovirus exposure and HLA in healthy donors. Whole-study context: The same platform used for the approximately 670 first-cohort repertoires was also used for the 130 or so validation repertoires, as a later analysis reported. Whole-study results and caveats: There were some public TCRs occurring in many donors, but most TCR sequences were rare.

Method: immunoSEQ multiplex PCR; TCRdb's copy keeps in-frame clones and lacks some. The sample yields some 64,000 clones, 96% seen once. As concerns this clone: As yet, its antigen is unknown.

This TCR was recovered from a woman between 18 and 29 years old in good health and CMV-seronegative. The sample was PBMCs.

The CDR3 sequence is CASSLSRNNEKLFF. As DNA, the CDR3 is TGTGCCAGCAGTTTATCCAGGAATAATGAAAAACTGTTTTTT. V is TRBV27 and J is TRBJ1-4, with unresolved D. Trimming took off 0 bases at V and 4 bases at J, with 6 bases between the two ends. The CDR3 sequence is 14 residues long. CDR1 is MNHEY and CDR2 is SMNVEV in the germline V gene (reference sequence).